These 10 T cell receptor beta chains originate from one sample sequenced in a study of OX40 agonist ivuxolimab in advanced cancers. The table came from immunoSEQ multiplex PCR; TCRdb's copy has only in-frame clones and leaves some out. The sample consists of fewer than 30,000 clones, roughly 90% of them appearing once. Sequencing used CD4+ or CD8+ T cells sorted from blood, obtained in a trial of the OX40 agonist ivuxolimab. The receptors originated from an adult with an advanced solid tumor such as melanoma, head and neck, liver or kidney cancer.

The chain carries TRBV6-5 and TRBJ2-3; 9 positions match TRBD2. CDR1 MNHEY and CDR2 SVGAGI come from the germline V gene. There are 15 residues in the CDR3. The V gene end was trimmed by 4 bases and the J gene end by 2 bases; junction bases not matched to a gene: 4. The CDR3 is CASSSLAGVTDTQYF. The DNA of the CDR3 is TGTGCCAGCAGTTCTTTAGCGGGAGTCACAGATACGCAGTATTTT.

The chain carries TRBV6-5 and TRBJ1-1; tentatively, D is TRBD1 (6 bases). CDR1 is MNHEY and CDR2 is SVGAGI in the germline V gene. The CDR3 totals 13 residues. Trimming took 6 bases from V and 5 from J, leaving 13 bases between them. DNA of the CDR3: TGTGCCAGCAGGTACAAAGGGGGTACTGAAGCTTTCTTT. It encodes CASRYKGGTEAFF.

Here the CDR3 DNA reads TGTGCCAGCAGCTTAGATGGGGCCGGGGAGCTGTTTTTT. It specifies CASSLDGAGELFF. V and J are TRBV11-2 and TRBJ2-2; D unresolved. V was shortened by 0 bases and J by 6 bases, with 5 bases between the two germline ends. Germline assignment: CDR1 SGHAT and CDR2 FQNNGV. The CDR3 has 13 residues.

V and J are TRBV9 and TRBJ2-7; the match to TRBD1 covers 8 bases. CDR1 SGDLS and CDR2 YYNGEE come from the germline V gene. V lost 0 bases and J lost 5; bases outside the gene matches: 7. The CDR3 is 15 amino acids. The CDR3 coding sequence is TGTGCCAGCAGCGTAGGGACAGGGTCCTTCGACGAGCAGTACTTC. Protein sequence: CASSVGTGSFDEQYF.

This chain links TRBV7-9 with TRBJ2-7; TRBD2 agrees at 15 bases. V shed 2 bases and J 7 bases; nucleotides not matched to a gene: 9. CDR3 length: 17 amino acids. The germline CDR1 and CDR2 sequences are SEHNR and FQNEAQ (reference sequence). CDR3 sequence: CASSLTGLAGGRPEQYF. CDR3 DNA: TGTGCCAGCAGCTTAACCGGACTAGCGGGAGGGCGCCCTGAGCAGTACTTC.

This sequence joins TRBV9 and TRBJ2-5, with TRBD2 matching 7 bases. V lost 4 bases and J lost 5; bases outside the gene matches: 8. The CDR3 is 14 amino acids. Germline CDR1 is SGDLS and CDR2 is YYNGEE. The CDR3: CASSFTWGGETQYF. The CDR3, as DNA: TGTGCCAGCAGCTTCACCTGGGGGGGTGAGACCCAGTACTTC.

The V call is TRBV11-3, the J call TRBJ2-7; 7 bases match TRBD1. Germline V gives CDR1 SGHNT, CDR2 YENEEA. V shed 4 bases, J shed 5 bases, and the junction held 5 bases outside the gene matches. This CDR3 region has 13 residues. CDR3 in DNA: TGTGCCAGCAGCTACGCAGGGGGACACGAGCAGTACTTC. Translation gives CASSYAGGHEQYF.

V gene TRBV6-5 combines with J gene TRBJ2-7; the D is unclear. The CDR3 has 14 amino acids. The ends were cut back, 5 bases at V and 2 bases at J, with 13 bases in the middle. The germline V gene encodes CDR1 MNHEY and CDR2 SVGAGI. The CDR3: CASSEGYLPYEQYF. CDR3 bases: TGTGCCAGCAGTGAAGGCTACCTACCCTACGAGCAGTACTTC.

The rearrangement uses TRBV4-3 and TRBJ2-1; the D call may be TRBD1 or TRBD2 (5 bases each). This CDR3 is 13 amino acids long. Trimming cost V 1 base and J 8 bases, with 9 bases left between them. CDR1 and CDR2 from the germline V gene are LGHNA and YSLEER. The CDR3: CASSQGGSDEQFF. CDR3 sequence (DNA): TGCGCCAGCAGCCAAGGGGGGTCGGATGAGCAGTTCTTC.

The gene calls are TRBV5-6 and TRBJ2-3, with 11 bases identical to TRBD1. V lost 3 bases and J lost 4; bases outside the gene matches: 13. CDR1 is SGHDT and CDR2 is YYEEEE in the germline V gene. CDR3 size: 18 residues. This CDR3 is CASSSGQGALIWADTQYF. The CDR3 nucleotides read TGTGCCAGCAGCTCTGGACAGGGGGCGTTGATCTGGGCAGATACGCAGTATTTT.